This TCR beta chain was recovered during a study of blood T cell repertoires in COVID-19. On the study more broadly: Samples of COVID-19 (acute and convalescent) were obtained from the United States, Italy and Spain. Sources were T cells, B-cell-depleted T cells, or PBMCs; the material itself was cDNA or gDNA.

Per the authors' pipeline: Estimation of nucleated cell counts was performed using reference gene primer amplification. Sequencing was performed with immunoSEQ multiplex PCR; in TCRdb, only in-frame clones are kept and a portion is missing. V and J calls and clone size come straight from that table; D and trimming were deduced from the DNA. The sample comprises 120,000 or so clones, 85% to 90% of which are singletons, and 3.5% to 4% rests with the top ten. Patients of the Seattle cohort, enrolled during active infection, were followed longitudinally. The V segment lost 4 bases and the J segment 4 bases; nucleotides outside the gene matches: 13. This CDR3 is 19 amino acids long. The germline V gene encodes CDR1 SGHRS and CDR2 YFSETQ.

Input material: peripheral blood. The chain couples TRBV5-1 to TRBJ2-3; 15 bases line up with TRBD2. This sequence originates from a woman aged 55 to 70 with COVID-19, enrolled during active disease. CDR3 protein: CASSIWTSGGAGIPDTQYF. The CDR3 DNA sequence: TGCGCCAGCAGCATATGGACTAGCGGGGGGGCCGGAATACCAGATACGCAGTATTTT.